The clone carrying this TCR beta chain was seen ten or more times. The data derive from a study of T cells in Graves' hyperthyroidism and ophthalmopathy. What was amplified from RNA transcripts were TCR beta CDR3 regions. With the HTBI primer set, the TCR CDR3 went through a first round of RT-PCR. TCRdb itself ran the multiplex PCR reads through MiXCR, one entry per CDR3 protein. The data show some 800,000 distinct CDR3 sequences, around 39% seen once. Uncontrolled infection, other autoimmune disease, pregnancy or lactation led to exclusion. Every diagnosis used clinical symptoms, serum thyroxine and TRAb, thyroid ultrasound and orbital computed tomography. In germline, CDR1 is SGHVS, CDR2 FQNEAQ. Trimming shortened V by 5 bases and J by 1 base, and 8 bases separated the two germline ends. The CDR3 sequence is 13 residues long.

The source material was blood. The chain combines TRBV7-8 with TRBJ2-5, with D possibly TRBD2 on 6 matching bases. This receptor was identified in a young man with Graves' hyperthyroidism. CDR3 bases: TGTGCCAGCAGCAGGGACTTCCAAGAGACCCAGTACTTC. This sequence encodes CASSRDFQETQYF. Supplemented by reference TRBV7-8 and TRBJ2-5, the full variable domain reads GAGVSQSPRYKVAKRGQDVALRCDPISGHVSLFWYQQALGQGPEFLTYFQNEAQLDKSGLPSDRFFAERPEGSVSTLKIQRTQQEDSAVYLCASSRDFQETQYFGPGTRLLVL.